This T cell receptor beta chain comes out of a study of Graves' ophthalmopathy and Graves' hyperthyroidism. Overall study findings and caveats: The authors also found most expanded thyroid clonotypes above 0.001 frequency in blood. Researchers report that a 13-signature model separated ophthalmopathy from stable hyperthyroidism, posting about 88% sensitivity and about 78% specificity.

The V gene's germline CDR1 is SGHAT and CDR2 FQNNGV. The CDR3 length is 13 residues. Deletions cut 2 bases from V and 6 bases from J, with 10 bases between. About this clonotype itself: What it binds is unknown.

RNA transcripts yielded amplified TCR beta CDR3 regions. Investigators did first-round RT-PCR with HTBI primers, then second-round multiplex PCR. TCRdb ran MiXCR on the multiplex PCR reads and lists one entry per CDR3 protein. The sample includes approximately 700,000 distinct CDR3 sequences, about 41% of them seen just once. Input material: peripheral blood. The sequence came from an adult man with Graves' ophthalmopathy. The chain combines TRBV11-2 with TRBJ1-2; the D is unclear. The CDR3 bases are TGTGCCAGCAGCTTATTCGGCGGGGATGGCTACACCTTC. Translating gives CASSLFGGDGYTF.